Below are 20 T cell receptor beta chains sequenced from a single sample in a study of T cells in Graves' hyperthyroidism and ophthalmopathy. Amplified regions were TCR beta CDR3 sequences from RNA transcripts. The study used the HTBI primer set for a first-round RT-PCR of the TCR CDR3. TCRdb re-called the multiplex PCR reads with MiXCR, one entry per CDR3 protein. The sample consists of 350,000 to 400,000 distinct CDR3 sequences, about a fifth of them appearing once. Sequencing was carried out using blood. Source of these receptors: a woman between 18 and 30 years old with Graves' hyperthyroidism.

For this clonotype: A much larger clone lies a single base off, so this may be a read error. The chain has TRBV30 and TRBJ2-5, with 7 nucleotides matching TRBD2. Germline values: CDR1 GTSNPN, CDR2 SVGIG (reference sequence). The CDR3 totals 13 residues. The junction had 6 bases not matched to a gene; V was cut back by 4 bases and J by 4 bases. The DNA of the CDR3 is TGTGCCTGGATCACTGGGGGGGGAGAGACCCAGTACTTC. As protein: CAWITGGGETQYF. The full variable domain, rest sourced from reference TRBV30 and TRBJ2-5, is SQTIHQWPATLVQPVGSPLSLECTVEGTSNPNLYWYRQAAGRGLQLLFYSVGIGQISSEVPQNLSASRPQDRQFILSSKKLLLSDSGFYLCAWITGGGETQYFGPGTRLLVL.

This clonotype appeared many times. The chain carries TRBV12-3 or TRBV12-4 and TRBJ1-1; D gene ambiguous. CDR3 length equals 13 residues. The germline V and J ends were trimmed by 6 bases and 3 bases, with 11 bases remaining between them. The CDR3 coding sequence is TGTGCCAGCAGGGACGGGCAATACACTGAAGCTTTCTTT. Its translation is CASRDGQYTEAFF.

Many counts were recorded for this clonotype. The V gene is TRBV30, the J gene TRBJ1-1; no firm D call. CDR3 size: 11 residues. Looked up from germline, CDR1 is GTSNPN and CDR2 is SVGIG (reference sequence). V lost 2 bases and J 8 bases, leaving 9 bases between the germline ends. Written as DNA, the CDR3 is TGTGCCTGGAGTTCTTGGGGAGAAGCTTTCTTT. Amino acid sequence: CAWSSWGEAFF. Full variable domain (outside the CDR3, taken from reference TRBV30 and TRBJ1-1): SQTIHQWPATLVQPVGSPLSLECTVEGTSNPNLYWYRQAAGRGLQLLFYSVGIGQISSEVPQNLSASRPQDRQFILSSKKLLLSDSGFYLCAWSSWGEAFFGQGTRLTVV.

In its sample, this clonotype was seen many times. CDR3 sequence (DNA): TGTGCTAGTGGTTTCAGCACAGGGGGCCTCTATGGCTACACCTTC. Amino acids: CASGFSTGGLYGYTF. V and J are TRBV12-5 and TRBJ1-2; 9 positions match TRBD1. J gave up 4 bases and V 3 bases, and 6 bases lay outside the gene matches. CDR1 is LGHNT, CDR2 FRNRAP, per germline. The CDR3 length is 15 residues. The complete variable domain, with remaining parts taken from reference TRBV12-5 and TRBJ1-2, reads DARVTQTPRHKVTEMGQEVTMRCQPILGHNTVFWYRQTMMQGLELLAYFRNRAPLDDSGMPKDRFSAEMPDATLATLKIQPSEPRDSAVYFCASGFSTGGLYGYTFGSGTRLTVV.

Many counts were recorded for this clonotype. CDR3 residues: CSARDHLTNTEAFF. The CDR3 nucleotides are TGCAGTGCTAGAGATCACTTGACGAACACTGAAGCTTTCTTT. The chain joins TRBV20-1 to TRBJ1-1, with no clear D. The germline gives CDR1 DFQATT, CDR2 SNEGSKA (reference sequence). The CDR3 loop spans 14 amino acids. Trimming cost V 0 bases and J 1 base, with 9 bases left between them.

This clonotype came up many times. Being one base from a much bigger clone, this may be a read error. V and J are TRBV6-1 and TRBJ2-5; D is unclear. V gave up 0 bases and J gave up 4 bases, with 9 bases separating them. The CDR3 is 14 amino acids. Germline loops: CDR1 MNHNS, CDR2 SASEGT. In nucleotides, the CDR3 is TGTGCCAGCAGTGAAGCTACAAAGTCAGAGACCCAGTACTTC. Translating it yields CASSEATKSETQYF.

The rearrangement uses TRBV10-1 and TRBJ1-3; D is unclear. V was shortened by 6 bases and J by 0 bases, with 9 bases between the two germline ends. Germline V CDR1 and CDR2: WNHNN, SYGVQD (reference sequence). This CDR3 contains 14 residues. CDR3 sequence (DNA): TGCGCCAGCAGCATCCGCGACTCTGGAAACACCATATATTTT. This codes for CASSIRDSGNTIYF.

This clonotype was counted at least ten times. This chain uses TRBV6-2 or TRBV6-3 with TRBJ2-7, with 7 bases aligning to TRBD2. Germline lookup yields CDR1 MNHEY and CDR2 SVGEGT. The CDR3 totals 15 residues. The V and J ends lost 6 bases and 0 bases, in that order; junction bases with no gene match: 8. The CDR3 here is CASSLRRDYSYEQYF. The CDR3 region has the DNA TGTGCCAGCAGCCTCAGACGGGACTACTCCTACGAGCAGTACTTC.

This clonotype came up many times. The chain has TRBV4-1 and TRBJ2-7, with TRBD1 matching 7 bases. Germline assignment: CDR1 MGHRA and CDR2 YSYEKL. The CDR3 is 14 amino acids. With 1 base clipped from V and 5 bases from J, the junction kept 5 bases outside the gene matches. CDR3 residues: CASSQGQGGHEQYF. CDR3 sequence (DNA): TGCGCCAGCAGCCAAGGACAGGGCGGACACGAGCAGTACTTC.

This rearrangement joins TRBV6-1 to TRBJ2-7, with TRBD2 identical over 8 bases. V lost 9 bases, J lost 2 bases, and 12 bases stayed unmatched. The CDR3 consists of 15 residues. Germline CDR1 and CDR2: MNHNS and SASEGT. The CDR3, as DNA: TGTGCCAGTATGAGTTCGGCGGGGGGAACCTACGAGCAGTACTTC. Encoded protein: CASMSSAGGTYEQYF.

This clonotype has a count of ten or more. The chain couples TRBV12-3 or TRBV12-4 to TRBJ2-1; possible D gene TRBD2, 5 bases. Deletions cut 7 bases from V and 7 bases from J, with 11 bases between. This CDR3 contains 12 residues. The CDR3 nucleotides are TGTGCCAGCATTCGGTCGGGGAATGAGCAGTTCTTC. Translated: CASIRSGNEQFF.

The genes are TRBV12-3 or TRBV12-4 and TRBJ1-1; TRBD1 agrees at 7 bases. After removal of 6 bases from V and 7 bases from J, the junction contained 8 bases not matched to a gene. CDR3 size: 13 residues. The CDR3 region is CASRLGQKFEAFF. DNA of the CDR3: TGTGCCAGCAGGTTGGGACAGAAATTTGAAGCTTTCTTT.

The chain is built from TRBV28 and TRBJ2-5; TRBD1 aligns across 12 bases. This CDR3 contains 14 residues. V was clipped by 6 bases and J by 5 bases; unmatched bases: 4. The germline V gene encodes CDR1 MDHEN and CDR2 SYDVKM. The CDR3, as DNA: TGTGCCAGCAGGGGACAGGGGGCTAGGGAGACCCAGTACTTC. Residues: CASRGQGARETQYF.

V and J are TRBV18 and TRBJ1-1; a weak D match, TRBD1 (6 bases). This CDR3 is 15 amino acids long. Germline CDR1 reads KGHSH; CDR2 reads LQKENI. Trimming left V 3 bases short and J 3 bases short, with 14 bases between. The DNA of the CDR3 is TGTGCCAGCTCACCCACGACAGGTGGGGACACTGAAGCTTTCTTT. Its protein product is CASSPTTGGDTEAFF. Looking up the rest from reference TRBV18 and TRBJ1-1 gives the full variable domain: NAGVMQNPRHLVRRRGQEARLRCSPMKGHSHVYWYRQLPEEGLKFMVYLQKENIIDESGMPKERFSAEFPKEGPSILRIQQVVRGDSAAYFCASSPTTGGDTEAFFGQGTRLTVV.

This clonotype was found many times. The chain has TRBV20-1 and TRBJ2-7, with D maybe TRBD2 (5 bases). The germline V and J ends were trimmed by 4 bases and 3 bases, with 19 bases remaining between them. Germline CDR1 reads DFQATT; CDR2 reads SNEGSKA (reference sequence). This CDR3 is built from 15 residues. The CDR3 protein is CSATPTSLLSYEQYF. CDR3 bases: TGCAGTGCTACCCCAACTAGTCTCCTTAGCTACGAGCAGTACTTC.

Ten or more counts support this clonotype. This sequence joins TRBV30 and TRBJ1-1; 7 bases map to TRBD1. This CDR3 region has 12 residues. The germline V gene has CDR1 GTSNPN and CDR2 SVGIG (reference sequence). The trim removed 6 bases at V and 4 bases at J, leaving 5 bases unmatched. The CDR3 region is CACNRGSTEAFF. In DNA form, the CDR3 reads TGTGCCTGTAACAGGGGAAGCACTGAAGCTTTCTTT.

This CDR3 reads CASSYNPSGSYEQYF. As DNA, the CDR3 is TGTGCCAGCAGTTACAACCCTAGCGGGAGCTACGAGCAGTACTTC. The gene calls are TRBV6-2 or TRBV6-3 and TRBJ2-7, with TRBD2 matching 10 bases. From germline, CDR1 is MNHEY and CDR2 SVGEGT. There are 15 residues in the CDR3. Trimming at V came to 2 bases and at J to 3 bases, leaving 4 bases not matched to a gene.

This clonotype showed up many times. The chain is built from TRBV12-3 or TRBV12-4 and TRBJ1-1, with D hard to call. V lost 4 bases, J lost 11 bases, and 11 bases lay in between. This CDR3 is built from 11 residues. CDR3 coding DNA: TGTGCCAGCAGTTCCGTCACGGCGGCTTTCTTT. Its protein is CASSSVTAAFF.

This clonotype was seen repeatedly, ten times or more. The chain employs TRBV20-1 and TRBJ1-1; D perhaps matches TRBD1 (5 bases). CDR1 and CDR2 from the germline V gene are DFQATT and SNEGSKA (reference sequence). The ends were cut back, 3 bases at V and 3 bases at J, with 17 bases in the middle. The CDR3 is 15 residues long. The chain's CDR3 is CSARTRGKEDTEAFF. The DNA of the CDR3 is TGCAGTGCTAGGACTCGGGGGAAGGAGGACACTGAAGCTTTCTTT.

This clonotype was detected only a few times. This is likely a read error, given that the CDR3 carries no conserved phenylalanine or tryptophan at its end. The V call is TRBV2, the J call TRBJ2-7; weak D call: TRBD2 (6 bases). The CDR3 is 14 amino acids. Germline values: CDR1 SNHLY, CDR2 FYNNEI. V lost 5 bases and J lost 1, with 12 bases in between. CDR3 region: CASSRTSSSYEQYC. CDR3 coding DNA: TGTGCCAGCAGTCGTACTAGCAGTTCCTACGAGCAGTACTGC.